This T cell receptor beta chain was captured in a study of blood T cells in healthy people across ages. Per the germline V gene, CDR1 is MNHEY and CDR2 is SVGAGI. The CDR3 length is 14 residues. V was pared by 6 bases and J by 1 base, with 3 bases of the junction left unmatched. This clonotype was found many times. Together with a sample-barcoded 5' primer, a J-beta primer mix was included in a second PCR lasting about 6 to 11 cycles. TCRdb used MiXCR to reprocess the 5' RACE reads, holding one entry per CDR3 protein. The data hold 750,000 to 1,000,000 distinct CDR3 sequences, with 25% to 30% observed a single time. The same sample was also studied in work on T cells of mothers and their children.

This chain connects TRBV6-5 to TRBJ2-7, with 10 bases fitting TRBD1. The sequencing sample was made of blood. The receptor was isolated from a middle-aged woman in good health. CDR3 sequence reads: CASRVDRGSYEQYF. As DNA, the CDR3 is TGTGCCAGCAGGGTGGACAGGGGGTCCTACGAGCAGTACTTC.